Reported below is one TCR beta chain. What it recognizes is unknown. The sample belongs to a study of T cells in Graves' hyperthyroidism and ophthalmopathy. Patients were excluded for uncontrolled infection, other autoimmune disease, pregnancy or lactation. Template material for amplifying TCR beta CDR3 regions consisted of RNA transcripts. Primed by the HTBI set, a first-round RT-PCR was run on the TCR CDR3. One entry per CDR3 protein results from TCRdb running MiXCR on the multiplex PCR reads. The data contain roughly 710,000 distinct CDR3 sequences, about 35% of them singletons. Study findings and constraints: Patients with ophthalmopathy were separated from those with stable hyperthyroidism by a 13 V-J model. In the blood, most expanded thyroid clonotypes above 0.001 appeared as well.

The sample consisted of blood. The receptor comes from a woman aged 40 to 49 with Graves' hyperthyroidism.

In DNA, the CDR3 is TGTGCCAGCAGCGCACAGGGGGAGCCAGGGGGTGAGCAGTACTTC. Its protein product is CASSAQGEPGGEQYF. The chain has TRBV7-3 and TRBJ2-7; 8 nucleotides align to TRBD1. The CDR3 runs 15 residues. CDR1 is SGHTA, CDR2 FQGTGA, per germline. Unmatched junction bases numbered 13, after V lost 5 bases and J lost 7 bases. Drawing the rest from reference TRBV7-3 and TRBJ2-7, the complete variable domain is GAGVSQTPSNKVTEKGKYVELRCDPISGHTALYWYRQSLGQGPEFLIYFQGTGAADDSGLPNDRFFAVRPEGSVSTLKIQRTERGDSAVYLCASSAQGEPGGEQYFGPGTRLTVT.